These 20 T cell receptor beta chains were all obtained from the same sample, sequenced in a study of CD8+ T cells in alopecia areata. RNA extraction was followed by reverse transcription into cDNA, which acted as the sequencing template. Here immunoSEQ multiplex PCR was the method, and the copy in TCRdb shows in-frame clones only, minus some. The sample holds 200,000 or so clones; about 62% are singletons and the top ten take 5.5% to 6%. The sample's treatment: oral pan-JAK inhibitor, 5-10 mg twice daily. The sequenced sample was CD4+ T cells sorted from blood, obtained at week 24, from a patient treated with tofacitinib. The source of these receptors is a human donor with alopecia areata.

This chain joins TRBV27 and TRBJ1-5; tentative D call: TRBD1 (5 bases). From germline, CDR1 is MNHEY and CDR2 SMNVEV (reference sequence). The CDR3 sequence is 15 residues long. Trimming cost V 1 base and J 6 bases, with 13 bases left between them. The CDR3 region has the DNA TGTGCCAGCAGTTTATATGGGGGGGGTAGTCAGCCCCAGCATTTT. This gives the protein CASSLYGGGSQPQHF.

The table lists this clone with a few counts. V usage is TRBV29-1 and J usage is TRBJ2-2; tentatively, D is TRBD1 or TRBD2 (5 bases each). Germline assignment: CDR1 SQVTM and CDR2 ANQGSEA. The CDR3 spans 14 residues. V lost 1 base and J lost 8, with 14 bases in between. In DNA form, the CDR3 reads TGCAGCGTTGAAGGGGTGAGGGGAGTGGGGGAGCTGTTTTTT. Its translation is CSVEGVRGVGELFF.

This chain connects TRBV10-3 to TRBJ2-5; 11 bases map to TRBD1. Germline V gene sequence: CDR1 ENHRY, CDR2 SYGVKD. Germline trimming cut 7 bases from V and 5 bases from J; bases unmatched to any gene: 3. This CDR3 spans 13 amino acids. DNA of the CDR3: TGTGCCATCAAGGGACAGGGGGTGGAGACCCAGTACTTC. This sequence encodes CAIKGQGVETQYF.

The chain is built from TRBV6-6 and TRBJ2-7; 7 bases map to TRBD1. Germline V gene data show CDR1 as MNHNY and CDR2 as SVGAGI (reference sequence). The CDR3 spans 13 residues. The J segment lost 0 bases and the V segment lost 7 bases, leaving 3 bases of the junction unmatched. The CDR3 DNA sequence: TGTGCCAGCACGACAGGGAGCTCCTACGAGCAGTACTTC. As protein: CASTTGSSYEQYF.

This rearrangement joins TRBV9 to TRBJ2-3; D gene ambiguous. Per germline, CDR1 SGDLS and CDR2 YYNGEE. The V and J ends lost 4 bases and 7 bases respectively, with 16 bases between them. The CDR3 has 14 residues. CDR3 protein: CASSPEVVLNTQYF. In DNA, the CDR3 is TGTGCCAGCAGCCCCGAGGTGGTGCTAAATACGCAGTATTTT.

The CDR3 coding sequence is TGTGCCTGGAGTGTAGGGGAGAGGGACGAGCAGTACTTC. Its protein is CAWSVGERDEQYF. The chain recombines TRBV30 with TRBJ2-7; D possibly matches TRBD1 or TRBD2 (5 bases each). Trimming left V 0 bases short and J 5 bases short, with 11 bases between. This CDR3 comprises 13 residues. Germline V CDR1 and CDR2: GTSNPN, SVGIG (reference sequence). The whole variable domain, filled in from reference TRBV30 and TRBJ2-7, reads SQTIHQWPATLVQPVGSPLSLECTVEGTSNPNLYWYRQAAGRGLQLLFYSVGIGQISSEVPQNLSASRPQDRQFILSSKKLLLSDSGFYLCAWSVGERDEQYFGPGTRLTVT.

The table lists this clone with a few counts. Other DNA sequences in the sample encode the same CDR3. This sequence joins TRBV5-1 and TRBJ2-2; D possibly corresponds to TRBD2 (6 bases). Germline V CDR1 and CDR2: SGHRS, YFSETQ. CDR3 size: 16 residues. Between the trimmed V and J ends, which lost 0 bases and 1 base, there was a span of 10 bases. The CDR3 loop is CASSLDGRGNTGELFF. The CDR3 nucleotides are TGCGCCAGCAGCTTGGATGGGCGGGGGAACACCGGGGAGCTGTTTTTT. Supplemented by reference TRBV5-1 and TRBJ2-2, the full variable domain reads KAGVTQTPRYLIKTRGQQVTLSCSPISGHRSVSWYQQTPGQGLQFLFEYFSETQRNKGNFPGRFSGRQFSNSRSEMNVSTLELGDSALYLCASSLDGRGNTGELFFGEGSRLTVL.

V and J are TRBV6-5 and TRBJ2-1, with D hard to call. Germline CDR1 reads MNHEY; CDR2 reads SVGAGI. V was cut by 2 bases and J by 5 bases, with 1 base left in between. The CDR3 length is 11 residues. This chain's CDR3 is CASSYNNEQFF. The CDR3 DNA reads TGTGCCAGCAGTTACAACAATGAGCAGTTCTTC.

V gene TRBV6-6 combines with J gene TRBJ1-2; 8 nucleotides align to TRBD1. This CDR3 has 11 residues. Germline CDR1 reads MNHNY; CDR2 reads SVGAGI (reference sequence). V was pared by 7 bases and J by 9 bases, with 4 bases of the junction left unmatched. CDR3: CASNDRGRYTF. DNA for the CDR3: TGTGCCAGCAATGACAGGGGTCGCTACACCTTC.

This clone was recorded a few times. The rearrangement links TRBV2 to TRBJ2-5; D remains ambiguous. Germline assignment: CDR1 SNHLY and CDR2 FYNNEI. This CDR3 comprises 13 residues. Between the trimmed V and J ends, which lost 8 bases and 2 bases, there was a span of 12 bases. The CDR3 region has the DNA TGTGCCAGCTCCGTAAGCGTACAAGAGACCCAGTACTTC. It translates to CASSVSVQETQYF.

This chain connects TRBV6-6 to TRBJ2-5; D may be TRBD1 (5 bases). Germline lookup yields CDR1 MNHNY and CDR2 SVGAGI (reference sequence). Trimming pared 5 bases from V and 1 base from J, leaving 8 bases between. This CDR3 is 13 amino acids long. The CDR3 region is CASSPQVQETQYF. In DNA, the CDR3 is TGTGCCAGCAGTCCACAGGTCCAAGAGACCCAGTACTTC.

This chain links TRBV14 with TRBJ2-7; D possibly corresponds to TRBD1 (5 bases). The CDR3 totals 17 residues. The germline V and J ends were trimmed by 0 bases and 3 bases, with 18 bases remaining between them. Germline-derived CDR1 and CDR2 are SGHDN and FVKESK. The CDR3 region has the DNA TGTGCCAGCAGCCAAGATACAGGACAATCGCTCTTCTACGAGCAGTACTTC. This codes for CASSQDTGQSLFYEQYF.

This chain joins TRBV28 and TRBJ1-2; D remains ambiguous. V was cut by 2 bases and J by 8 bases, with 9 bases left in between. CDR1 and CDR2 from the germline V gene are MDHEN and SYDVKM. CDR3 size: 12 residues. The CDR3 bases are TGTGCCAGCAGTTTACGGGGAAGAGGCTACACCTTC. It is translated as CASSLRGRGYTF.

The CDR3 nucleotides are TGTGCCAGCAGCTTGTTGATTGACAGGGAGCCTTCCTACGAGCAGTACTTC. It encodes CASSLLIDREPSYEQYF. The chain employs TRBV5-7 and TRBJ2-7; 7 bases are shared with TRBD1. TRBV5-7 is noted as an ORF with a role that remains uncertain. The trim removed 1 base at V and 1 base at J, leaving 11 bases unmatched. The CDR3 sequence is 17 residues long.

The chain joins TRBV6-5 to TRBJ2-7; 8 bases match TRBD2. This CDR3 is 15 amino acids long. CDR1 and CDR2 from the germline V gene are MNHEY and SVGAGI. V gave up 5 bases and J gave up 2 bases; unmatched junction bases: 8. The DNA for the CDR3 is TGTGCCAGCAGTCCGCCTCGACTAGCGCCCTACGAGCAGTACTTC. Its translation is CASSPPRLAPYEQYF.

The chain employs TRBV20-1 and TRBJ1-5; no clear D. This CDR3 has 10 residues. Trimming left V 5 bases short and J 9 bases short, with 8 bases between. Per the germline V gene, CDR1 is DFQATT and CDR2 is SNEGSKA (reference sequence). The CDR3 region is CSAVRGPQHF. DNA of the CDR3: TGCAGTGCTGTAAGAGGGCCCCAGCATTTT.

The chain employs TRBV6-6 and TRBJ2-3, with unresolved D. This CDR3 is built from 12 residues. Germline V CDR1 and CDR2: MNHNY, SVGAGI (reference sequence). V lost 4 bases and J 4 bases, leaving 6 bases between the germline ends. The chain's CDR3 is CASSWVADTQYF. For the CDR3, the DNA is TGTGCCAGCAGTTGGGTTGCAGATACGCAGTATTTT.

This chain uses TRBV7-9 with TRBJ2-7; weak D call: TRBD2 (6 bases). This CDR3 region has 14 residues. Per germline, CDR1 SEHNR and CDR2 FQNEAQ (reference sequence). V was shortened by 6 bases and J by 2 bases, with 14 bases between the two germline ends. CDR3 nucleotide sequence: TGTGCCAGCAGTTCGATACGGGGGACCTACGAGCAGTACTTC. It specifies CASSSIRGTYEQYF.

The genes are TRBV7-9 and TRBJ2-2; D not resolved. V shed 6 bases and J shed 1 base, with 15 bases lying between them. CDR1 is SEHNR and CDR2 is FQNEAQ in the germline V gene (reference sequence). This CDR3 region has 16 residues. CDR3 sequence reads: CASRRATGMNTGELFF. CDR3 bases: TGTGCCAGCAGACGCGCGACGGGCATGAACACCGGGGAGCTGTTTTTT.

The gene calls are TRBV30 and TRBJ2-3; 7 bases align to TRBD1. With V trimmed by 2 bases and J by 2 bases, 7 bases remained unmatched. Germline V gene data show CDR1 as GTSNPN and CDR2 as SVGIG (reference sequence). The CDR3 consists of 15 residues. The CDR3 region has the DNA TGTGCCTGGAGTACCGGGACAGCCTACACAGATACGCAGTATTTT. Encoded protein: CAWSTGTAYTDTQYF.